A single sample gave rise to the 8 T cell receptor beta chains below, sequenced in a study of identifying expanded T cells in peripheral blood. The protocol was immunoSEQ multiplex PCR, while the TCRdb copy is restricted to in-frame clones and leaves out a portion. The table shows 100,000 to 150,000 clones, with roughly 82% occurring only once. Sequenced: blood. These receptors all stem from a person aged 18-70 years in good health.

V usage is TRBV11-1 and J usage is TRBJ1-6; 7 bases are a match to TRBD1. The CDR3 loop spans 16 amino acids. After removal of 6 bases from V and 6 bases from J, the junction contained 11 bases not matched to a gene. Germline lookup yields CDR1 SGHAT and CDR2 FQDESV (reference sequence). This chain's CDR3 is CASSLWTGGSNSPLHF. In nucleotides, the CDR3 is TGTGCCAGCAGTCTCTGGACAGGAGGCTCTAATTCACCCCTCCACTTT.

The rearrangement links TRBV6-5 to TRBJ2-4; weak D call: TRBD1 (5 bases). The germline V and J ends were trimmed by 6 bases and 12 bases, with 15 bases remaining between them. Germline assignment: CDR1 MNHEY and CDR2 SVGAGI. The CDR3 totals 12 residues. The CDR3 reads CASSPDSSYQYF. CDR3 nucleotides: TGTGCCAGCAGCCCCGACAGTTCGTATCAGTACTTC.

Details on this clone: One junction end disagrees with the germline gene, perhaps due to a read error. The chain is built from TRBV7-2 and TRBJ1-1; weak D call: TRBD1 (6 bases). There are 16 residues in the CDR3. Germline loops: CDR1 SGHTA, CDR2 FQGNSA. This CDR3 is CASTLAGVGANTEAFF. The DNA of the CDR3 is TGTGCCAGCACCTTAGCTGGGGTGGGGGCCAACACTGAAGCTTTCTTT.

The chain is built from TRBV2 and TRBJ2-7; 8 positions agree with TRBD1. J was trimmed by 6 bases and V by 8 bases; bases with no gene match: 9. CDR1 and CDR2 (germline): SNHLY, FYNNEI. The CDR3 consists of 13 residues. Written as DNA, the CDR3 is TGTGCCAGCGGGGGCGGACAGGGTGGCGAGCAGTACTTC. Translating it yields CASGGGQGGEQYF.

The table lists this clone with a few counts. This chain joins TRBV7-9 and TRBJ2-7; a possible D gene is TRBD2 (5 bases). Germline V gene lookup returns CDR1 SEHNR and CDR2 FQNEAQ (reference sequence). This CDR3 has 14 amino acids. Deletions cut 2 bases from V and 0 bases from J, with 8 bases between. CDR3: CASSLREGSYEQYF. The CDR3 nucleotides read TGTGCCAGCAGCTTACGCGAGGGCTCCTACGAGCAGTACTTC.

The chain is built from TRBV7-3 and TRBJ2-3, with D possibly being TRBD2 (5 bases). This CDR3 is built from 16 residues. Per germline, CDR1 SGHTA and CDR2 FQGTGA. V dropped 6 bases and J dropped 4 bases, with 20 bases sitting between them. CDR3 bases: TGTGCCAGCAGTCAAATTGGGCGGGCAGTGGCAGATACGCAGTATTTT. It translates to CASSQIGRAVADTQYF.

The CDR3 region is CASSLAGTGPTGELFF. CDR3 DNA: TGCGCCAGCAGCTTGGCTGGGACAGGGCCGACCGGGGAGCTGTTTTTT. The chain uses TRBV5-1 and TRBJ2-2; 9 nucleotides match TRBD1. The V gene end was trimmed by 0 bases and the J gene end by 5 bases; junction bases not matched to a gene: 5. The CDR3 extends over 16 amino acids. Per the germline V gene, CDR1 is SGHRS and CDR2 is YFSETQ.

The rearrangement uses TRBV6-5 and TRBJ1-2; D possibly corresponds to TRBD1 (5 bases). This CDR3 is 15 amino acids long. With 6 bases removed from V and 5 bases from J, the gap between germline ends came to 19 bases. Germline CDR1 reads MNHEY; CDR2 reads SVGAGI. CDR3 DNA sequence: TGTGCCAGCAGCCCCGGGGGTTCTAAGGGTTATGGCTACACCTTC. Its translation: CASSPGGSKGYGYTF.